This T cell receptor (beta chain) originates from a study of metastatic and nonmetastatic thyroid tumors. In germline, CDR1 is ENHRY, CDR2 SYGVKD. This CDR3 is 16 amino acids long. MiXCR re-clonotyped the PCR reads for TCRdb. The sample holds around 27,000 clones, under 25% seen once. Until they underwent thyroid surgery, no patient had received any treatment. This clone was picked up one time. One junction end disagrees with the germline gene, perhaps due to a read error. The specimen sequenced was blood. The chain joins TRBV10-3 to TRBJ2-7, with a weak D call TRBD2 (6 bases). This clonotype was sampled from a female donor with papillary thyroid cancer or a benign thyroid nodule (not recorded which). Some clones in this sample may be carry-over from other donors' samples. CDR3 sequence (DNA): TGTTCCATCAGTGTGGGCGGGGTGGAGGGCGGCTATGAGCAGTACTTC. Its protein is CSISVGGVEGGYEQYF.